What follows describes a single T cell receptor beta chain. The antigen is unknown. This sample is part of a study of T cell responses to AZD1222 COVID-19 vaccine. Overall study findings and caveats: Donors were mostly white British, more females; clonal diversity possibly underestimated.

Data came from immunoSEQ multiplex PCR; TCRdb stores just in-frame clones and leaves some out. The sample has 150,000 to 200,000 clones; more than 85% are singletons. The CDR3 has 14 residues. Germline V lookup: CDR1 SGDLS, CDR2 YYNGEE. Deletions cut 2 bases from V and 1 base from J, with 8 bases between. The sequence derives from an adult in good health. V is TRBV9 and J is TRBJ2-3; D remains ambiguous. Sequenced material: peripheral blood, taken on day 0 of AZD1222 vaccination. CDR3: CASSVDMGTDTQYF. CDR3 nucleotide sequence: TGTGCCAGCAGCGTTGACATGGGCACAGATACGCAGTATTTT. Full variable domain (rest looked up from reference TRBV9 and TRBJ2-3): DSGVTQTPKHLITATGQRVTLRCSPRSGDLSVYWYQQSLDQGLQFLIQYYNGEERAKGNILERFSAQQFPDLHSELNLSSLELGDSALYFCASSVDMGTDTQYFGPGTRLTVL.